This passage covers 28 T cell receptor beta chains from one sample sequenced in a study of T cell repertoires in cytomegalovirus infection. The antigens these receptors bind are not known. TCRdb redid the calling of the reads with MiXCR, one entry per CDR3 protein. The sample lists about 46,000 distinct CDR3 sequences, roughly 19% occurring once. Sequences were derived from CD8+ T cells from cultured PBMCs, sampled from culture after CMV antigen stimulation. These receptors were taken from a human donor in good health (CMV status not recorded). Some clones in this sample may be carry-over from other donors' samples.

The chain recombines TRBV6-5 with TRBJ2-2; maybe TRBD1 (5 bases). Germline values: CDR1 MNHEY, CDR2 SVGAGI. V was cut by 0 bases and J by 3 bases, with 8 bases left in between. This CDR3 contains 15 residues. For the CDR3, the DNA is TGTGCCAGCAGTTACTCGACAGACTACACCGGGGAGCTGTTTTTT. Translation: CASSYSTDYTGELFF.

This clonotype was found a few times. The chain has TRBV28 and TRBJ2-2; maybe TRBD1 (5 bases). The CDR3 totals 12 residues. The germline gives CDR1 MDHEN, CDR2 SYDVKM. V lost 2 bases to trimming and J lost 8 bases, with 6 bases between them. The CDR3 bases are TGTGCCAGCAGTTTAGACAGTGGGGAGCTGTTTTTT. This gives the protein CASSLDSGELFF. The whole variable domain, filled in from reference TRBV28 and TRBJ2-2, reads DVKVTQSSRYLVKRTGEKVFLECVQDMDHENMFWYRQDPGLGLRLIYFSYDVKMKEKGDIPEGYSVSREKKERFSLILESASTNQTSMYLCASSLDSGELFFGEGSRLTVL.

The chain recombines TRBV18 with TRBJ1-6; TRBD1 aligns across 8 bases. This CDR3 spans 15 amino acids. J lost 6 bases, V lost 3 bases, and 4 bases had no gene match. Germline V gene lookup returns CDR1 KGHSH and CDR2 LQKENI. The CDR3, as DNA: TGTGCCAGCTCACCCCAGGGGGCACTTAATTCACCCCTCCACTTT. It translates to CASSPQGALNSPLHF. The full variable domain, completed using reference TRBV18 and TRBJ1-6, is NAGVMQNPRHLVRRRGQEARLRCSPMKGHSHVYWYRQLPEEGLKFMVYLQKENIIDESGMPKERFSAEFPKEGPSILRIQQVVRGDSAAYFCASSPQGALNSPLHFGNGTRLTVT.

The chain couples TRBV19 to TRBJ1-2; weak D call: TRBD1 (6 bases). Germline lookup yields CDR1 LNHDA and CDR2 SQIVND (reference sequence). CDR3 length: 15 residues. The germline V and J ends were trimmed by 1 base and 4 bases, with 13 bases remaining between them. The CDR3: CASSIGQGFRYGYTF. CDR3 nucleotides: TGTGCCAGTAGTATAGGCCAGGGGTTTCGCTATGGCTACACCTTC.

The chain employs TRBV7-4 and TRBJ1-1; D is unclear. This CDR3 spans 11 amino acids. V shed 6 bases and J shed 8 bases, with 10 bases lying between them. In germline, CDR1 is SGHVT, CDR2 SQSDAQ. CDR3 sequence (DNA): TGTGCCAGCAGTCGTTTTACGGAAGCTTTCTTT. Protein sequence: CASSRFTEAFF.

The V gene is TRBV12-5, the J gene TRBJ2-7; the D is unclear. This CDR3 contains 14 residues. V was pared by 6 bases and J by 1 base, with 13 bases between. Germline CDR1 reads LGHNT; CDR2 reads FRNRAP. CDR3 sequence reads: CASGGSSGSYEQYF. The CDR3 DNA is TGTGCTAGTGGAGGATCGTCAGGTTCCTACGAGCAGTACTTC.

This CDR3 reads CASSLSGGKETQYF. The CDR3 DNA follows: TGTGCCAGCAGCCTTAGCGGGGGGAAGGAGACCCAGTACTTC. The rearrangement links TRBV7-9 to TRBJ2-5, with 10 bases lining up with TRBD2. V lost 5 bases to trimming and J lost 5 bases; unmatched junction nucleotides: 5. The CDR3 consists of 14 residues. The germline V gene has CDR1 SEHNR and CDR2 FQNEAQ (reference sequence).

This clonotype came up many times. The gene calls are TRBV7-9 and TRBJ1-6; 7 bases line up with TRBD1. CDR1 is SEHNR and CDR2 is FQNEAQ in the germline V gene (reference sequence). After removal of 1 base from V and 6 bases from J, the junction contained 3 bases not matched to a gene. This CDR3 spans 15 amino acids. CDR3 loop: CASSLGGQPNSPLHF. The DNA of the CDR3 is TGTGCCAGCAGCTTAGGGGGACAGCCTAATTCACCCCTCCACTTT.

At least ten counts were recorded for this clonotype. The chain is built from TRBV12-3 or TRBV12-4 and TRBJ1-5, with 7 bases matching TRBD1. V trimming: 6 bases; J trimming: 4 bases; junction bases outside the gene matches: 6. The CDR3 covers 14 residues. CDR3 bases: TGTGCCAGCAGGAAAGGGACAGTAAATCAGCCCCAGCATTTT. This gives the protein CASRKGTVNQPQHF.

V usage is TRBV9 and J usage is TRBJ2-6; no reliable D call. Deletions cut 0 bases from V and 1 base from J, with 29 bases between. In germline, CDR1 is SGDLS, CDR2 YYNGEE. This CDR3 spans 23 amino acids. CDR3 sequence reads: CASSVGTVAVSPITKSGANVLTF. The CDR3 nucleotides read TGTGCCAGCAGCGTAGGTACCGTGGCGGTCTCTCCAATCACTAAATCTGGGGCCAACGTCCTGACTTTC.

V and J are TRBV6-6 and TRBJ1-5; 11 bases align to TRBD1. V lost 7 bases and J lost 8; bases outside the gene matches: 7. The CDR3 has 14 residues. The V gene's germline CDR1 is MNHNY and CDR2 SVGAGI (reference sequence). CDR3 sequence (DNA): TGTGCCAGCAACGAGGGACAGGGGGTAGAGCCCCAGCATTTT. It is translated as CASNEGQGVEPQHF.

This clonotype was seen at least ten times. The rearrangement joins TRBV10-3 to TRBJ2-1; D is unclear. Germline CDR1 reads ENHRY; CDR2 reads SYGVKD. CDR3 length: 16 residues. V dropped 0 bases and J dropped 4 bases, with 13 bases sitting between them. The DNA of the CDR3 is TGTGCCATCAGTGAGTCGATGGCAGGAGCGTACAATGAGCAGTTCTTC. This translates into CAISESMAGAYNEQFF.

There are many counts of this clonotype. J is TRBJ2-7 and V is TRBV7-6, with TRBD1 identical over 9 bases. Trimming removed 4 bases from V and 3 bases from J; junction bases left unmatched: 7. The CDR3 runs to 15 residues. Germline CDR1 and CDR2: SGHVS and FNYEAQ. CDR3 protein: CASSSTGGSGYEQYF. The CDR3 DNA reads TGTGCCAGCAGCTCGACAGGGGGTTCTGGCTACGAGCAGTACTTC.

In DNA, the CDR3 is TGTGCCACCCAAGCGTATGGTCATACCGGGGAGCTGTTTTTT. This gives the protein CATQAYGHTGELFF. The chain uses TRBV24-1 and TRBJ2-2; D ambiguous. Trimming removed 9 bases from V and 5 bases from J, with 15 bases in between. Germline values: CDR1 KGHDR, CDR2 SFDVKD. CDR3 length: 14 residues.

At least ten counts were recorded for this clonotype. V is TRBV7-2 and J is TRBJ1-1, with D unresolved. Germline V lookup: CDR1 SGHTA, CDR2 FQGNSA. There are 13 residues in the CDR3. Deletions cut 1 base from V and 4 bases from J, with 7 bases between. The CDR3 spells CASSLGGTTEAFF. The CDR3 DNA follows: TGTGCCAGCAGCTTAGGAGGAACCACTGAAGCTTTCTTT.

V is TRBV7-3 and J is TRBJ2-2; 10 bases map to TRBD1. Trimming at V came to 5 bases and at J to 6 bases, leaving 12 bases not matched to a gene. Germline CDR1 and CDR2: SGHTA and FQGTGA. CDR3 length: 17 amino acids. For the CDR3, the DNA is TGTGCCAGCAGCGACCTCGCCGGGACAGGGGTGGCCGGGGAGCTGTTTTTT. Translated: CASSDLAGTGVAGELFF. The entire variable domain, with the rest obtained from reference TRBV7-3 and TRBJ2-2, is as follows: GAGVSQTPSNKVTEKGKYVELRCDPISGHTALYWYRQSLGQGPEFLIYFQGTGAADDSGLPNDRFFAVRPEGSVSTLKIQRTERGDSAVYLCASSDLAGTGVAGELFFGEGSRLTVL.

This clonotype was seen ten or more times. The V gene is TRBV27, the J gene TRBJ1-2; D is perhaps TRBD1 (5 bases). The CDR3 length is 15 residues. V was shortened by 3 bases and J by 5 bases, with 16 bases between the two germline ends. Per the germline V gene, CDR1 is MNHEY and CDR2 is SMNVEV (reference sequence). The CDR3 region is CASSFGSREEYGYTF. The CDR3 DNA sequence: TGTGCCAGCAGTTTCGGGAGCAGGGAAGAATATGGCTACACCTTC.

This clonotype was seen repeatedly, ten times or more. CDR3 sequence reads: CASSLAGGASGNTIYF. In nucleotides, the CDR3 is TGTGCCAGCAGCTTGGCCGGGGGGGCCTCTGGAAACACCATATATTTT. The chain recombines TRBV5-4 with TRBJ1-3, with a weak D call TRBD1 (6 bases). The CDR3 runs 16 residues. Deletions cut 0 bases from V and 0 bases from J, with 10 bases between. From germline, CDR1 is SGHNT and CDR2 YYREEE (reference sequence).

This clonotype was seen a few times. V and J are TRBV29-1 and TRBJ1-1; tentatively, D is TRBD1 (6 bases). This CDR3 contains 13 residues. Between the trimmed V and J ends, which lost 4 bases and 5 bases, there was a span of 14 bases. The V gene's germline CDR1 is SQVTM and CDR2 ANQGSEA. The CDR3: CSVGSGVATEAFF. CDR3 nucleotides: TGCAGCGTTGGATCAGGGGTGGCGACTGAAGCTTTCTTT.

This clonotype was counted between two and nine times. The genes are TRBV13 and TRBJ2-7, with no clear D. CDR1 is PRHDT and CDR2 is FYEKMQ in the germline V gene (reference sequence). V dropped 5 bases and J dropped 6 bases, with 20 bases sitting between them. The CDR3 has 15 amino acids. The DNA for the CDR3 is TGTGCCAGCAGCCCCTTGCCCGCTCCGCAAATCGAGCAGTACTTC. This sequence encodes CASSPLPAPQIEQYF.

This clonotype has more than one count but fewer than ten. The chain combines TRBV29-1 with TRBJ2-7; D is possibly TRBD2 (6 bases). From germline, CDR1 is SQVTM and CDR2 ANQGSEA. This CDR3 comprises 13 residues. CDR3 sequence: CSPEGLGPYEQYF. DNA of the CDR3: TGCTCTCCCGAGGGACTGGGCCCCTACGAGCAGTACTTC.

This clonotype was counted at least ten times. This chain connects TRBV4-3 to TRBJ1-5; D might be TRBD1 (5 bases). Germline assignment: CDR1 LGHNA and CDR2 YSLEER. This CDR3 contains 14 residues. Trimming took 3 bases from V and 5 from J, leaving 11 bases between them. CDR3 sequence: CASSQGVWYQPQHF. DNA of the CDR3: TGCGCCAGCAGCCAGGGGGTTTGGTATCAGCCCCAGCATTTT.

In this sample, this clonotype turned up a few times. The chain links TRBV20-1 to TRBJ2-3; D is unresolved. The CDR3 totals 14 residues. Trimming stripped 4 bases from V and 1 base from J, with 12 bases between. Germline V gene data show CDR1 as DFQATT and CDR2 as SNEGSKA (reference sequence). This CDR3 is CSATIALGTDTQYF. The CDR3 DNA sequence: TGCAGTGCTACGATTGCGCTGGGCACAGATACGCAGTATTTT.

This clonotype has at least ten counts. The chain has TRBV6-2 or TRBV6-3 and TRBJ1-2; 7 bases line up with TRBD1. Germline values: CDR1 MNHEY, CDR2 SVGEGT. Trimming cost V 7 bases and J 1 base; bases outside gene matches: 12. This CDR3 is 16 amino acids long. The DNA for the CDR3 is TGTGCCAGCACCATCAATTACAGGGGAGGTAACTATGGCTACACCTTC. Translating it yields CASTINYRGGNYGYTF.

V and J are TRBV7-9 and TRBJ1-2; D perhaps matches TRBD1 (5 bases). The V gene lost 4 bases and the J gene lost 3 bases, with 15 bases spanning the gap. The CDR3 length is 15 residues. Germline lookup yields CDR1 SEHNR and CDR2 FQNEAQ (reference sequence). CDR3 in amino acids: CASSYPGRGDYGYTF. The CDR3 DNA is TGTGCCAGCAGCTACCCGGGACGGGGGGACTATGGCTACACCTTC.

This chain connects TRBV20-1 to TRBJ2-1, with unresolved D. V was trimmed by 0 bases and J by 7 bases, leaving 7 bases between them. CDR1 and CDR2 from the germline V gene are DFQATT and SNEGSKA (reference sequence). The CDR3 contains 12 residues. CDR3 coding DNA: TGCAGTGCTAGAGATGAACCAAATGAGCAGTTCTTC. This translates into CSARDEPNEQFF.

V is TRBV6-2 or TRBV6-3 and J is TRBJ2-2; 7 nucleotides agree with TRBD1. The germline gives CDR1 MNHEY, CDR2 SVGEGT. V shed 6 bases, J shed 7 bases, and the junction held 8 bases outside the gene matches. The CDR3 spans 14 residues. CDR3 bases: TGTGCCAGCAGATTATCAGGGGGAATCGGGGAGCTGTTTTTT. It is translated as CASRLSGGIGELFF.

In this sample, this clonotype turned up a few times. The gene calls are TRBV4-1 and TRBJ2-1; no clear D gene. CDR3 length: 12 amino acids. CDR1 and CDR2 from the germline V gene are MGHRA and YSYEKL. V dropped 1 base and J dropped 11 bases, with 9 bases sitting between them. The CDR3 loop is CASSQGNYQQFF. CDR3 in DNA: TGCGCCAGCAGCCAAGGGAATTACCAGCAGTTCTTC.